This T cell receptor (beta chain) appears in the sequencing data of a study of blood T cell repertoires in COVID-19. Study context: From the United States, Italy and Spain came samples of acute and convalescent COVID-19. The analysed material was cDNA or gDNA that came from T cells, B-cell-depleted T cells, or PBMCs.

In the authors' methods: How many nucleated cells were present was estimated from reference gene primer amplification. Measured with immunoSEQ multiplex PCR; TCRdb has only the in-frame clones, and not every one. That table gives V, J and clone size, and the DNA gave D and trimming. The repertoire holds 250,000 to 300,000 clones, with around 82% as singletons. CDR1 and CDR2 from the germline V gene are LNHNV and YYDKDF (reference sequence). Losses at the gene ends were 5 bases for V and 4 bases for J; bases not matched to a gene: 7. This CDR3 comprises 15 residues. The sample holds a few counts of this clone.

Input material: peripheral blood. The clonotype was recovered from a man older than 75 with acute or convalescent COVID-19. The rearrangement links TRBV15 to TRBJ2-7; the match to TRBD1 covers 11 bases. This CDR3 reads CATSAPGTGGYEQYF. As DNA, the CDR3 is TGTGCCACCAGCGCCCCCGGGACAGGGGGATACGAGCAGTACTTC. Filled out from reference TRBV15 and TRBJ2-7, the complete variable domain reads DAMVIQNPRYQVTQFGKPVTLSCSQTLNHNVMYWYQQKSSQAPKLLFHYYDKDFNNEADTPDNFQSRRPNTSFCFLDIRSPGLGDTAMYLCATSAPGTGGYEQYFGPGTRLTVT.